The clone carrying this T cell receptor beta chain was observed a few times. What it binds is not known. Method: immunoSEQ multiplex PCR; TCRdb's copy keeps in-frame clones and lacks some. This table holds around 33,000 clones, approximately 68% found once. Antigen-specific CD4+ T cells were expanded with viral peptide pools in the ViraFEST assay before sequencing. Subsequent to 10 days of culture, CD4+ T cells were isolated. Of the BNT162b2 and mRNA-1273 vaccines, participants received two doses of one or the other. On both days 3 and 7, half of the culture medium was replaced with IL-2 medium. This sample stems from a study of vaccination effects on CD4 cells after COVID-19. Whole-study context: Samples were taken post-vaccine, and their median timing was 72 days after the second dose.

Germline V lookup: CDR1 SEHNR, CDR2 FQNEAQ (reference sequence). V lost 1 base, J lost 4 bases, and 8 bases lay in between. This CDR3 contains 15 residues. This sample comprised CD4+ T cells from PBMCs cultured with SARS-CoV-2 spike peptides, obtained after COVID-19 vaccination. The gene calls are TRBV7-9 and TRBJ1-6; D unclear. The sequence was collected from a human donor who received a COVID-19 vaccine. Here the CDR3 DNA reads TGTGCCAGCAGCTTAGGTGGGGAATATAATTCACCCCTCCACTTT. Encoded protein: CASSLGGEYNSPLHF.